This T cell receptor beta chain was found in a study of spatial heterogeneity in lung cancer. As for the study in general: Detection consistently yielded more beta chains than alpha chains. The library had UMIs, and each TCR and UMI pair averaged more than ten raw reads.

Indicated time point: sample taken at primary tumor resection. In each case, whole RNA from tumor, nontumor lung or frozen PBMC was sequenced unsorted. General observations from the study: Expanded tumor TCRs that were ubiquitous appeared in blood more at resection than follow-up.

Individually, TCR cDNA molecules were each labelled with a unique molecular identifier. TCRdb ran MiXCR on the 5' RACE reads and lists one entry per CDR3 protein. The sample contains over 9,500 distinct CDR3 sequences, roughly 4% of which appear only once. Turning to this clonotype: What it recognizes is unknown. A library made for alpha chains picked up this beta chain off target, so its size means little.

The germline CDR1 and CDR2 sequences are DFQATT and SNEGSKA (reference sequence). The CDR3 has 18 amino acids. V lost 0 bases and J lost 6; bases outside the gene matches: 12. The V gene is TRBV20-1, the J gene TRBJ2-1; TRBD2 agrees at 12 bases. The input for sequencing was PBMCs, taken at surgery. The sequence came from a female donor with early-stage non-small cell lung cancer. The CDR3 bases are TGCAGTGCTAGAGATGGGCGACTAGCGGGGGAGCGAGGCAATGAGCAGTTCTTC. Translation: CSARDGRLAGERGNEQFF.